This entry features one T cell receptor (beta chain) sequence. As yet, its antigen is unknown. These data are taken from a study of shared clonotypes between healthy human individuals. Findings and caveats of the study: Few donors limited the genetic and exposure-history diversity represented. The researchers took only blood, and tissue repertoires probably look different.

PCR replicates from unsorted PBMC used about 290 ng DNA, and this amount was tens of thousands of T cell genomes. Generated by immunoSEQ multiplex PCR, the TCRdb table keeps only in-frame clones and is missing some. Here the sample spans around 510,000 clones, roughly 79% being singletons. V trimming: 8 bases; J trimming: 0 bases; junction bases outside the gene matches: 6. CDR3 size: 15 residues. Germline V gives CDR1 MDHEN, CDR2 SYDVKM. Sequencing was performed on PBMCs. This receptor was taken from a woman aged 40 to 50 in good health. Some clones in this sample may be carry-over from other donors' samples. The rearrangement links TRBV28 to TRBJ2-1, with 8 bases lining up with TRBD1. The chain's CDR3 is CASGSTGGSYNEQFF. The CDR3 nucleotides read TGTGCCAGCGGGAGCACAGGGGGCTCCTACAATGAGCAGTTCTTC.